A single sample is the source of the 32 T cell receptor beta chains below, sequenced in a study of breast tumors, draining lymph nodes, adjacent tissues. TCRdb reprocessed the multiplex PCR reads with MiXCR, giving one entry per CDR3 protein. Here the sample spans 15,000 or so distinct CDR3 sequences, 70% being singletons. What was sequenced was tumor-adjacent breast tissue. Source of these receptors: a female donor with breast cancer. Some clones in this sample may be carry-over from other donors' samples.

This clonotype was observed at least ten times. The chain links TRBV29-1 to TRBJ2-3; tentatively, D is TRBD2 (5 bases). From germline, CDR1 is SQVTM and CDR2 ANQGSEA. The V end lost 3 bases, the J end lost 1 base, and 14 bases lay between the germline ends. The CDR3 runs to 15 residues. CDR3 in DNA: TGCAGCGTTGATGGGAGCCTAGCCGGCACAGATACGCAGTATTTT. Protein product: CSVDGSLAGTDTQYF.

CDR3 protein: CASSEGQGIPQPQHF. CDR3 coding DNA: TGTGCCAGCAGTGAAGGACAGGGAATCCCTCAGCCCCAGCATTTT. The rearrangement links TRBV6-1 to TRBJ1-5; 7 bases match TRBD1. The CDR3 extends over 15 amino acids. Germline trimming cut 1 base from V and 6 bases from J; bases unmatched to any gene: 6. Germline loops: CDR1 MNHNS, CDR2 SASEGT.

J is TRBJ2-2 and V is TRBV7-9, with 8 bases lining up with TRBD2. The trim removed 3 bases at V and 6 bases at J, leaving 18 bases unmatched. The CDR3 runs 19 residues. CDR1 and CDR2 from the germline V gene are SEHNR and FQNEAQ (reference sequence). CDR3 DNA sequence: TGTGCCAGCAGCTTCACAGGTCCCCGTCGACTAGCGAGTCCCGGGGAGCTGTTTTTT. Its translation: CASSFTGPRRLASPGELFF.

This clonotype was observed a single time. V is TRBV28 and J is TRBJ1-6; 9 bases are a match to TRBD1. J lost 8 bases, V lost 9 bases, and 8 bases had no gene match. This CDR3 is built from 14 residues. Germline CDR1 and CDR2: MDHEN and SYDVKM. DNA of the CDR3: TGTGCCAGTGCTGGGACAGGGTTTTATTCACCCCTCCACTTT. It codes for CASAGTGFYSPLHF.

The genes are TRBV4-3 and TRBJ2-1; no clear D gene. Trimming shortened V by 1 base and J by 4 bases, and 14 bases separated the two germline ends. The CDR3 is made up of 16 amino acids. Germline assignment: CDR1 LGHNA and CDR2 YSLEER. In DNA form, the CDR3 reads TGCGCCAGCAGCCAAGCCGTAAACTTAGGATACAATGAGCAGTTCTTC. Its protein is CASSQAVNLGYNEQFF.

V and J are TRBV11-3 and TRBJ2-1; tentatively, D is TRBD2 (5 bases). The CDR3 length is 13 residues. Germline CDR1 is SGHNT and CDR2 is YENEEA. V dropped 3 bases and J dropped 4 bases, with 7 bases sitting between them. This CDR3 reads CASSFGVYNEQFF. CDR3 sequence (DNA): TGTGCCAGCAGCTTCGGGGTATACAATGAGCAGTTCTTC.

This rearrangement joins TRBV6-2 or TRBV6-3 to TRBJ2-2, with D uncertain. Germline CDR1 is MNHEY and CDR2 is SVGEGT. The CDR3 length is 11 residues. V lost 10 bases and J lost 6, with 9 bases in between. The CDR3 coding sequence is TGTGCCACCATATTTGCCGGGGAGCTGTTTTTT. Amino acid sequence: CATIFAGELFF.

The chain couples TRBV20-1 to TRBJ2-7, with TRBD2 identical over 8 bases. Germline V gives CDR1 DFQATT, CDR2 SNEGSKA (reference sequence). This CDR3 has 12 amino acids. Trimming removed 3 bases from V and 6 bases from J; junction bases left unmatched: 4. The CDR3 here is CSARKRETEQYF. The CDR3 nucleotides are TGCAGTGCTAGGAAGCGGGAGACCGAGCAGTACTTC.

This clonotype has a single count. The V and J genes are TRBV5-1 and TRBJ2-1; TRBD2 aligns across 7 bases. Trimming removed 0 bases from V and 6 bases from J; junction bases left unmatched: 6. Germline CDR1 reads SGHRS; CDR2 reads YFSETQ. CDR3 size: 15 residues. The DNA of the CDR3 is TGCGCCAGCAGCTTGGATCGGGCGGGAGTCAATGAGCAGTTCTTC. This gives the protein CASSLDRAGVNEQFF.

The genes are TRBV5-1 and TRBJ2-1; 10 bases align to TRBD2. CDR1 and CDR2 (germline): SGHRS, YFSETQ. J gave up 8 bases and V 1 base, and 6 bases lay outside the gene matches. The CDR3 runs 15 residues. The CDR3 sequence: CASSLTAGGGYEQFF. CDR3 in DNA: TGCGCCAGCAGCTTGACAGCGGGAGGGGGCTATGAGCAGTTCTTC. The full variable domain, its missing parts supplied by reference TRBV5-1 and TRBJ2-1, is KAGVTQTPRYLIKTRGQQVTLSCSPISGHRSVSWYQQTPGQGLQFLFEYFSETQRNKGNFPGRFSGRQFSNSRSEMNVSTLELGDSALYLCASSLTAGGGYEQFFGPGTRLTVL.

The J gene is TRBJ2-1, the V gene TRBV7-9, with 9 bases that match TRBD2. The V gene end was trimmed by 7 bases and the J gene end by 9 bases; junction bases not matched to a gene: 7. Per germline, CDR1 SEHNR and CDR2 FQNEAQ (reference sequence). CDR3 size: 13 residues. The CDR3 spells CASKVSSGVEQFF. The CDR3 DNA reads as TGTGCCAGCAAGGTATCTAGCGGGGTTGAGCAGTTCTTC.

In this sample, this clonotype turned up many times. This CDR3 reads CASTGLVTDTQYF. Here the CDR3 DNA reads TGTGCCAGCACCGGACTAGTTACAGATACGCAGTATTTT. This rearrangement joins TRBV6-1 to TRBJ2-3, with 7 nucleotides matching TRBD2. Trimming removed 7 bases from V and 3 bases from J; junction bases left unmatched: 4. This CDR3 contains 13 residues. CDR1 and CDR2 from the germline V gene are MNHNS and SASEGT.

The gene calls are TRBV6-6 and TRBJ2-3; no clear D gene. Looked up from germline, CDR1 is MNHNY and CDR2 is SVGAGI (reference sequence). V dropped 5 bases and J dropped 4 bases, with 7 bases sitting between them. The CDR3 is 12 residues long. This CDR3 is CASSLYSDTQYF. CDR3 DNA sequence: TGTGCCAGCAGTCTTTACTCAGATACGCAGTATTTT.

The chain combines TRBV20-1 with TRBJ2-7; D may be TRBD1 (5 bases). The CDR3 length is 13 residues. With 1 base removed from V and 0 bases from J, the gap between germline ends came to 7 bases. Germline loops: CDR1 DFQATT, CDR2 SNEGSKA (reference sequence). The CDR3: CSARATDSYEQYF. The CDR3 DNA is TGCAGTGCTAGAGCGACAGACTCCTACGAGCAGTACTTC.

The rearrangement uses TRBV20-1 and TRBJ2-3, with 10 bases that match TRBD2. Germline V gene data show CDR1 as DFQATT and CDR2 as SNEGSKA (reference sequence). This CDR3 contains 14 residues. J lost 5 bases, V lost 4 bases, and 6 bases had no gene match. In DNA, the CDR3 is TGCAGTGCTAAGAGCGGGAGGGCCGGAGATACGCAGTATTTT. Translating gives CSAKSGRAGDTQYF.

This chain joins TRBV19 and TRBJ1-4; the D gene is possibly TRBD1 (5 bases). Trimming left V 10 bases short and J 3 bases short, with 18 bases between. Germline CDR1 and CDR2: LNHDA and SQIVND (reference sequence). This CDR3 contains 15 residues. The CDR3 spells CANSQGVASNEKLFF. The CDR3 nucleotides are TGTGCCAACTCGCAGGGTGTCGCATCTAATGAAAAACTGTTTTTT. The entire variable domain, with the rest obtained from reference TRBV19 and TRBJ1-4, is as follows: DGGITQSPKYLFRKEGQNVTLSCEQNLNHDAMYWYRQDPGQGLRLIYYSQIVNDFQKGDIAEGYSVSREKKESFPLTVTSAQKNPTAFYLCANSQGVASNEKLFFGSGTQLSVL.

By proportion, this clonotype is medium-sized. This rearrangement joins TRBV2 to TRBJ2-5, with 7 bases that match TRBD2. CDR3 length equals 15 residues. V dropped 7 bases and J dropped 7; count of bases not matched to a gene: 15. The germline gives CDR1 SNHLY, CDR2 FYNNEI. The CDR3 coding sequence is TGTGCCAGCAACCCCCCCGGACTAGGTTCATGGACCCAGTACTTC. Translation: CASNPPGLGSWTQYF.

The DNA of the CDR3 is TGTGCCAGCAGCTTAGCGGGCGGGAGCTTCGGCTACAATGAGCAGTTCTTC. The encoded protein is CASSLAGGSFGYNEQFF. J is TRBJ2-1 and V is TRBV7-2; 7 nucleotides match TRBD2. The germline gives CDR1 SGHTA, CDR2 FQGNSA. The length of the CDR3 is 17 residues. V was pared by 0 bases and J by 3 bases, with 8 bases of the junction left unmatched.

CDR3 sequence: CSADGGTSGIYEQYF. In DNA, the CDR3 is TGCAGTGCTGATGGGGGGACTAGCGGGATTTACGAGCAGTACTTC. This chain connects TRBV20-1 to TRBJ2-7, with 13 bases matching TRBD2. This CDR3 spans 15 amino acids. Germline V gives CDR1 DFQATT, CDR2 SNEGSKA (reference sequence). Germline trimming cut 5 bases from V and 4 bases from J; bases unmatched to any gene: 8.

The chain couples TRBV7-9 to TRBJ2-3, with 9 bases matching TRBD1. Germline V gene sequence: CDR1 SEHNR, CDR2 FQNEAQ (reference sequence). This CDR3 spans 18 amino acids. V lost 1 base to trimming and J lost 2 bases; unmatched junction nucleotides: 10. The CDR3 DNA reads TGTGCCAGCAGCTTAGGAGGGCTGGGACAGGGATACACAGATACGCAGTATTTT. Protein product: CASSLGGLGQGYTDTQYF.

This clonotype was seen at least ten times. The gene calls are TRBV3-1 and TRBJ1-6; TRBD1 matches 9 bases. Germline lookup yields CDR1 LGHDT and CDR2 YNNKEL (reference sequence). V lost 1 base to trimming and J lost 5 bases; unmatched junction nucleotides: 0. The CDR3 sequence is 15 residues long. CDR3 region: CASSQGDRDNSPLHF. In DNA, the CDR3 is TGTGCCAGCAGCCAAGGGGACAGGGATAATTCACCCCTCCACTTT.

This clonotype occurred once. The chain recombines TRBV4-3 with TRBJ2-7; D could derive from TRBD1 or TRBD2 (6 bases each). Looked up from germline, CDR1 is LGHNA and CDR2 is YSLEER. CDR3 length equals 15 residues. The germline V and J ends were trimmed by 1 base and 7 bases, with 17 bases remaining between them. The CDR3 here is CASSQGPRGLREQYF. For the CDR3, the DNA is TGCGCCAGCAGCCAAGGGCCTCGGGGGCTACGGGAGCAGTACTTC.

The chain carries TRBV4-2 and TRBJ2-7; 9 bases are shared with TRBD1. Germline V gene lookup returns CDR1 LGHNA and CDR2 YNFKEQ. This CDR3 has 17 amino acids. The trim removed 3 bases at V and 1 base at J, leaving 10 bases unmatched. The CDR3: CASSQPTGTGPSYEQYF. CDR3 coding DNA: TGTGCCAGCAGCCAGCCGACCGGGACAGGGCCTTCCTACGAGCAGTACTTC.

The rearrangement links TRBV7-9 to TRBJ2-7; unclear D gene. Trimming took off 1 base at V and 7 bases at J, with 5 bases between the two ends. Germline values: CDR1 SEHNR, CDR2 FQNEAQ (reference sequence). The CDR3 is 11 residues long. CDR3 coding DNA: TGTGCCAGCAGCTTAGAGTCAGAGCAGTACTTC. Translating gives CASSLESEQYF.

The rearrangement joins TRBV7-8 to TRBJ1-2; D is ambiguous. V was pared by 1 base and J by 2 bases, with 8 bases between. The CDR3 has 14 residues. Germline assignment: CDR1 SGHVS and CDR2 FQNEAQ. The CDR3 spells CASSLGHKNYGYTF. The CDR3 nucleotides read TGTGCCAGCAGCTTAGGTCACAAGAACTATGGCTACACCTTC.

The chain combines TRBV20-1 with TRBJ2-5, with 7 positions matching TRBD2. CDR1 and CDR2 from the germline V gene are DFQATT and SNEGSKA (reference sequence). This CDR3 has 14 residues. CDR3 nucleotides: TGCAGCGTCGTGGCGGGAGCGGGCCAAGAGACCCAGTACTTC. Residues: CSVVAGAGQETQYF.

The CDR3 region is CASSLRSTGNSPLHF. The CDR3, as DNA: TGCGCCAGCAGCTTGCGCTCTACCGGCAATTCACCCCTCCACTTT. The J gene is TRBJ1-6, the V gene TRBV5-1; D is unclear. Trimming removed 1 base from V and 7 bases from J, with 12 bases in between. The CDR3 is 15 residues long. Per the germline V gene, CDR1 is SGHRS and CDR2 is YFSETQ.

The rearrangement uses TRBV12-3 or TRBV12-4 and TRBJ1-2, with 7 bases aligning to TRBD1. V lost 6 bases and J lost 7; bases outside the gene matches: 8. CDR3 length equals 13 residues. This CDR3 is CASRIQGSGGYTF. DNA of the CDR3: TGTGCCAGCAGGATACAGGGGTCCGGTGGCTACACCTTC.

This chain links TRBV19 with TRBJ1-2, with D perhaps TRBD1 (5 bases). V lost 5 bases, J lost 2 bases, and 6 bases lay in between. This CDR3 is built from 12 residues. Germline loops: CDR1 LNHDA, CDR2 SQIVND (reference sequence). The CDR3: CASSGQNYGYTF. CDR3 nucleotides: TGTGCCAGTAGTGGACAAAACTATGGCTACACCTTC.

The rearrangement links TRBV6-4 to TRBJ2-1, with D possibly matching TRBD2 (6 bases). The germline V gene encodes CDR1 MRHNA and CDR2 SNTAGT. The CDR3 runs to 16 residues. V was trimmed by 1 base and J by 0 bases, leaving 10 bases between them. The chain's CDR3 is CASSDFGGSSYNEQFF. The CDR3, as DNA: TGTGCCAGCAGTGACTTCGGAGGGAGCTCCTACAATGAGCAGTTCTTC.

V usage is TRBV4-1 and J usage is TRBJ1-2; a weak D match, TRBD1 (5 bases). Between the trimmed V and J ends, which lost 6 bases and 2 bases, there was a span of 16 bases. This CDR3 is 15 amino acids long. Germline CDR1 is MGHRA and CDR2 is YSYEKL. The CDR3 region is CASSDGGQRNYGYTF. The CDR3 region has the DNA TGCGCCAGCAGTGATGGGGGTCAGAGGAACTATGGCTACACCTTC.

This chain's CDR3 is CATSSQLGGYTF. Here the CDR3 DNA reads TGTGCCACCAGCTCCCAGCTGGGTGGCTACACCTTC. The gene calls are TRBV24-1 and TRBJ1-2; D remains ambiguous. There are 12 residues in the CDR3. V lost 7 bases, J lost 7 bases, and 12 bases lay in between. Germline CDR1 and CDR2: KGHDR and SFDVKD.